This T cell receptor beta chain was documented in a study of blood T cell repertoires in COVID-19. Study-wide context: T cells, B-cell-depleted T cells, or PBMCs supplied cDNA or gDNA.

Original handling: Reference gene primer amplification gave nucleated cell count estimates. The data were produced by immunoSEQ multiplex PCR, yet TCRdb's version contains in-frame clones alone and is incomplete. That table furnishes V, J and clone size, whereas the DNA furnished D and trimming. The sample includes approximately 130,000 clones, more than 70% of them seen just once. V was pared by 2 bases and J by 5 bases, with 9 bases between. The germline CDR1 and CDR2 sequences are LGHDT and YNNKEL (reference sequence). The length of the CDR3 is 14 residues. The sequence was collected from an older man with active or convalescent COVID-19. The genes are TRBV3-1 (or the pseudogene TRBV3-2) and TRBJ2-2; no definite D call. Sequenced input: peripheral blood. The CDR3 DNA follows: TGTGCCAGCAGCCAACACTTAACGACCGGGGAGCTGTTTTTT. This translates into CASSQHLTTGELFF.